This T cell receptor (beta chain) was documented in a study of CD8 T cells in ankylosing spondylitis (dated by TCRdb to 2015 to 2018). Some background on the complete study: T cell receptor beta repertoires were profiled in healthy donors and ankylosing spondylitis patients so that disease-linked TCR variants could be found. The whole study cohort included about a hundred healthy donors and 20 to 30 ankylosing spondylitis patients. Peripheral blood was sampled, and synovial fluid was also collected from ankylosing spondylitis patients. What the research found in general, with its limitations: The disease-linked clones showed a CD8+ phenotype and occurred at relatively low frequencies in peripheral blood. Blood from ankylosing spondylitis patients appeared to be characterized by a TCR beta motif made up of under ten highly homologous amino acid variants. The disease-linked clones were reported to be significantly enriched in matched synovial fluid samples from ankylosing spondylitis patients. Some of the motif variants had been reported before in the synovial fluid and blood of reactive arthritis patients, a finding that suggests common disease-initiation mechanisms.

The CDR3 covers 12 residues, taking in both the cysteine and the phenylalanine. Here the CDR3 DNA is all that survives: 36 bases in frame from base 1. The CDR1 and CDR2 encoded by the germline V gene are SNHLY and FYNNEI. Trimming costs V 7 bases and J 1 base, and their ends lie 7 bases apart. The reads were generated on an Illumina HiSeq 2500. Quantitative 5'-RACE with molecular barcodes was the method used to prepare the TCR beta libraries. As for the authors' bioinformatics: A new computational method, built on a probabilistic model of VDJ rearrangement, was used to identify disease-linked TCR variants. In TCRdb, the public reads were trimmed at Q25 with fastp and aligned with MiXCR, with productive beta chains retained. Records with the same CDR3 protein are collapsed into one entry carrying the most frequent genes and DNA. TCRdb's processing, not the study's, gives the V and J calls here. For this sample there are some 340,000 distinct CDR3 sequences; roughly 14% appear just once. The ten largest account for less than 1.1% of the sample.

This clonotype came up a few times. Its antigen is not yet known. Per-nucleotide qualities are absent, and no much larger clonotype sits a single base away. The chain uses TRBV2 and TRBJ1-1, with the D segment identity uncertain. The specimen was blood, either unsorted or a sorted T cell fraction (not recorded which). This sequence was found in a male donor with ankylosing spondylitis or in good health (not recorded which). The encoded CDR3 is CASIPGNTEAFF. The sequenced DNA is TGTGCCAGCATCCCAGGGAACACTGAAGCTTTCTTT.